The clone carrying this T cell receptor beta chain has just one count. Its target is not known. It was second doses at about 4 or about 12 weeks that were pooled. The data originate from a study of T cell responses to AZD1222 COVID-19 vaccine. Findings and limits, study-wide: A mostly white British donor set with more females was recruited, and clonal diversity was possibly underestimated. Baseline serostatus was positive in only a handful of AZD1222 recipients.

CDR1 is MNHEY, CDR2 SMNVEV, per germline (reference sequence). The junction had 6 bases not matched to a gene; V was cut back by 5 bases and J by 4 bases. The CDR3 spans 15 residues. Produced via immunoSEQ multiplex PCR; TCRdb's table is partial and in-frame only. Among roughly 120,000 clones listed, 92% were seen once. This rearrangement joins TRBV27 to TRBJ1-5; 9 positions agree with TRBD1. This TCR was sampled from an adult who received the AZD1222 COVID-19 vaccine. The source was peripheral blood, collected 28 days after the second AZD1222 dose. The DNA for the CDR3 is TGTGCCAGCAGTGCCGGGACAGGGATAAATCAGCCCCAGCATTTT. This sequence encodes CASSAGTGINQPQHF.